These T cell receptor beta chains were read from a single sample in a study of T cells in Graves' hyperthyroidism and ophthalmopathy. MiXCR was run by TCRdb on the multiplex PCR reads, yielding one entry per CDR3 protein. The table lists hundreds of thousands of distinct CDR3 sequences, over 35% of them singletons. The material sequenced was blood. The receptors originated from a man younger than 30 with Graves' hyperthyroidism. Each CDR3 is given with its conserved first and last residue. The D gene is left open where the match is weak. Size is omitted from some rows. Given values are once, few, many or a class for expanded clones.

>NA|TRBJ1-6|TRBV5-1|14|many
CASSSGPGDSPLHF
TGCGCCAGCAGCTCCGGACCGGGGGATTCACCCCTCCACTTT
>NA|TRBJ2-7|TRBV5-1|15|few
CASRNRQERIYEQYF
TGCGCCAGCAGAAACCGACAGGAAAGGATCTACGAGCAGTACTTC
>NA|TRBJ1-1|TRBV12-3/TRBV12-4|14|NA
CASSRRTAIRVAFF
TGTGCCAGCAGTCGGAGGACAGCAATCAGGGTAGCTTTCTTT
>NA|TRBJ2-6|TRBV29-1|13|NA
CNVVTTGANVLTF
TGCAACGTTGTTACAACTGGGGCCAACGTCCTGACTTTC
>TRBD1|TRBJ2-2|TRBV7-8|12|few
CASRRGQGELFF
TGTGCCAGCAGGAGGGGGCAGGGGGAGCTGTTTTTT
>NA|TRBJ2-5|TRBV2|13|many
CASKSVPSETQYF
TGTGCCAGCAAGTCGGTTCCCTCAGAGACCCAGTACTTC
>TRBD1|TRBJ2-5|TRBV10-3|13|many
CATNPDREGTQYF
TGTGCCACAAACCCGGACAGGGAAGGGACCCAGTACTTC
>TRBD2|TRBJ2-5|TRBV28|15|few
CASSQAGGNQETQYF
TGTGCCAGCAGTCAAGCGGGAGGGAACCAAGAGACCCAGTACTTC
>TRBD1|TRBJ2-5|TRBV2|14|few
CASARDRQQETQYF
TGTGCCAGCGCTCGGGACAGGCAACAAGAGACCCAGTACTTC
>TRBD2|TRBJ2-7|TRBV4-1|16|few
CASSPLGLADSYEQYF
TGCGCCAGCAGCCCCCTGGGACTAGCGGACAGCTACGAGCAGTACTTC
>NA|TRBJ1-5|TRBV10-2|13|once
CASSGGGRQPQHF
TGCGCCAGCAGCGGAGGAGGCCGCCAGCCCCAGCATTTT
>NA|TRBJ1-1|TRBV5-6|15|NA
CASSGGSLEYTEAFF
TGTGCCAGCAGCGGGGGGTCTTTAGAATACACTGAAGCTTTCTTT
>TRBD2|TRBJ2-7|TRBV10-3|14|NA
CAIKELAGAYEQYF
TGTGCCATCAAGGAGCTAGCGGGCGCCTACGAGCAGTACTTC
>NA|TRBJ1-2|TRBV3-1|16|NA
CASSQDTGRGGYGYTF
TGTGCCAGCAGCCAAGATACGGGGCGGGGCGGCTATGGCTACACCTTC
>NA|TRBJ1-2|TRBV4-2|15|NA
CASSQREGVSDGYTF
TGTGCCAGCAGCCAAAGAGAAGGGGTTTCGGATGGCTACACCTTC
>NA|TRBJ2-5|TRBV11-1|14|NA
CASSALRGDETQYF
TGTGCCAGCAGCGCGCTGAGGGGGGATGAGACCCAGTACTTC
>NA|TRBJ1-1|TRBV10-3|14|NA
CASSARGENTEAFF
TGTGCCAGCAGTGCTAGAGGGGAGAACACTGAAGCTTTCTTT
>TRBD1|TRBJ2-7|TRBV5-5|15|NA
CASSIPGQGVSEQYF
TGTGCCAGCAGCATACCGGGACAGGGTGTTAGCGAGCAGTACTTC
>NA|TRBJ1-1|TRBV5-4|15|few
CASSLRVTMNTEAFF
TGTGCCAGCAGCTTGAGGGTCACCATGAACACTGAAGCTTTCTTT
>TRBD1|TRBJ1-1|TRBV25-1|14|NA
CASNFDRGSAEAFF
TGTGCCAGCAACTTTGACAGGGGATCCGCTGAAGCTTTCTTT
>NA|TRBJ2-5|TRBV2|14|many
CASTSGPGKETQYF
TGTGCCAGCACCTCCGGTCCGGGGAAAGAGACCCAGTACTTC
>NA|TRBJ1-5|TRBV7-2|13|NA
CASSSPTSGVQHF
TGTGCCAGCAGCTCGCCCACTAGCGGGGTCCAGCATTTT
>NA|TRBJ1-2|TRBV7-3|16|few
CASSLGKGISNYGYTF
TGTGCCAGCAGCTTAGGGAAGGGCATTTCTAACTATGGCTACACCTTC
>NA|TRBJ1-1|TRBV29-1|13|many
CSVGKGLNTEAFF
TGCAGCGTTGGGAAGGGACTGAACACTGAAGCTTTCTTT
>NA|TRBJ1-2|TRBV20-1|15|NA
CSASEYRDPSYGYTF
TGCAGTGCTAGTGAATACAGAGACCCTAGCTATGGCTACACCTTC
>NA|TRBJ2-7|TRBV5-6|14|few
CASSLEQGHVEQYF
TGTGCCAGCAGCTTGGAGCAGGGACATGTCGAGCAGTACTTC
>NA|TRBJ1-5|TRBV7-8|13|many
CASSLNRRVEKHF
TGTGCCAGCAGCTTGAACCGACGGGTAGAAAAGCATTTT
>NA|TRBJ2-7|TRBV6-1|14|NA
CASSAPGKSYEQYF
TGTGCCAGCAGCGCCCCCGGGAAGTCCTACGAGCAGTACTTC
>NA|TRBJ1-5|TRBV10-3|13|NA
CAISESVNQPQHF
TGTGCCATCAGTGAGTCAGTCAATCAGCCCCAGCATTTT
>TRBD2|TRBJ2-7|TRBV11-2|15|few
CASSLDREGGYEQYF
TGTGCCAGCAGCTTAGACAGGGAGGGTGGGTACGAGCAGTACTTC
>NA|TRBJ2-7|TRBV7-2|14|few
CASSLVKQADEQYF
TGTGCCAGCAGCTTAGTAAAACAGGCCGACGAGCAGTACTTC
>TRBD1|TRBJ1-3|TRBV2|16|many
CASRTGQGRAGNTIYF
TGTGCCAGCAGGACTGGACAGGGAAGGGCTGGAAACACCATATATTTT
>NA|TRBJ1-5|TRBV29-1|13|many
CSALPQRFQPQHF
TGCAGCGCCCTTCCCCAGAGGTTTCAGCCCCAGCATTTT
>TRBD2|TRBJ2-5|TRBV7-8|16|few
CASSLVGGGAHGTQYF
TGTGCCAGCAGCTTAGTAGGCGGGGGGGCCCATGGGACCCAGTACTTC
>TRBD1|TRBJ1-3|TRBV2|14|NA
CASSVPGQGGTIYF
TGTGCCAGCAGTGTACCGGGACAGGGCGGCACCATATATTTT
>NA|TRBJ2-7|TRBV25-1|12|many
CASSATGYEQYF
TGTGCCAGCAGTGCGACTGGATACGAGCAGTACTTC
>NA|TRBJ1-1|TRBV5-1|16|NA
CASSRGRVTLNTEAFF
TGCGCCAGCAGTCGAGGCAGGGTTACGCTGAACACTGAAGCTTTCTTT
>NA|TRBJ1-2|TRBV2|12|NA
CASSGGWRGYTF
TGTGCCAGCAGCGGGGGTTGGAGAGGCTACACCTTC
>NA|TRBJ1-2|TRBV20-1|11|many
CSAPGPAGYTF
TGCAGTGCCCCGGGACCAGCTGGCTACACCTTC
>TRBD2|TRBJ2-5|TRBV2|14|many
CAAQGLAGEETQYF
TGTGCCGCCCAGGGGCTAGCGGGCGAAGAGACCCAGTACTTC
>NA|TRBJ2-7|TRBV14|12|NA
CASSHKSYEQYF
TGTGCCAGCAGCCACAAGTCCTACGAGCAGTACTTC
>NA|TRBJ2-7|TRBV20-1|14|many
CSALTPLSSYEQYF
TGCAGTGCTCTCACACCACTCAGCTCCTACGAGCAGTACTTC
>NA|TRBJ2-7|TRBV4-1|12|few
CASSQGGHEQYF
TGCGCCAGCAGCCAAGGGGGCCACGAGCAGTACTTC
>NA|TRBJ1-2|TRBV20-1|13|NA
CSAIGQPNYGYTF
TGCAGTGCTATCGGACAGCCTAACTATGGCTACACCTTC
>NA|TRBJ1-2|TRBV2|13|once
CASSERQAGGYTF
TGTGCCAGCAGCGAAAGACAGGCCGGAGGCTACACCTTC
>TRBD2|TRBJ2-2|TRBV19|16|NA
CASSTSGLAASGELFF
TGTGCCAGTAGTACCTCGGGACTAGCGGCCTCCGGGGAGCTGTTTTTT
>NA|TRBJ1-2|TRBV15|15|NA
CATSRDWGVGGGYTF
TGTGCCACCAGCAGAGATTGGGGAGTAGGGGGTGGCTACACCTTC
>TRBD1|TRBJ1-2|TRBV20-1|12|many
CSARGQGAGYTF
TGCAGTGCTAGAGGGCAGGGGGCCGGCTACACCTTC